These 24 T cell receptor beta chains share one sample of origin, sequenced in a study of blood T cell repertoires in COVID-19. Sequencing was performed with immunoSEQ multiplex PCR; in TCRdb, only in-frame clones are kept and a portion is missing. The sample has 190,000 or so clones, about four fifths seen once. Sequencing input: PBMCs or T cells enriched from blood (not recorded which). These receptors all stem from a man aged 40-49 years who had recovered from COVID-19.

The chain has TRBV7-2 and TRBJ2-2, with 9 bases lining up with TRBD1. Germline V gene sequence: CDR1 SGHTA, CDR2 FQGNSA. V shed 5 bases, J shed 2 bases, and the junction held 6 bases outside the gene matches. This CDR3 is built from 16 residues. The CDR3 reads CASSSMTGGNTGELFF. The CDR3 DNA sequence: TGTGCCAGCAGCAGCATGACAGGGGGAAACACCGGGGAGCTGTTTTTT.

This rearrangement joins TRBV4-2 to TRBJ2-2; 7 positions match TRBD1. The J segment lost 0 bases and the V segment lost 4 bases, leaving 5 bases of the junction unmatched. In germline, CDR1 is LGHNA, CDR2 YNFKEQ. The CDR3 extends over 16 amino acids. The CDR3 DNA is TGTGCCAGCAGCCCACGACAGGGCTCGAACACCGGGGAGCTGTTTTTT. Its protein is CASSPRQGSNTGELFF.

This chain connects TRBV29-1 to TRBJ2-1; D not resolved. Germline values: CDR1 SQVTM, CDR2 ANQGSEA. The length of the CDR3 is 11 residues. V was clipped by 2 bases and J by 7 bases, with 6 bases between them. CDR3 DNA: TGCAGCGTTGAATCCGGGAATGAGCAGTTCTTC. It encodes CSVESGNEQFF.

The chain combines TRBV5-8 with TRBJ1-2; D not certain. This CDR3 has 14 residues. Trimming shortened V by 6 bases and J by 4 bases, and 16 bases separated the two germline ends. The germline CDR1 and CDR2 sequences are SGHTS and YDEGEE. CDR3 sequence reads: CASTFRGQGYGYTF. CDR3 in DNA: TGTGCCAGCACCTTCAGAGGGCAAGGCTATGGCTACACCTTC.

The chain carries TRBV28 and TRBJ1-4; TRBD1 is a possible D gene (5 bases). CDR1 and CDR2 from the germline V gene are MDHEN and SYDVKM. Between the trimmed V and J ends, which lost 6 bases and 7 bases, there was a span of 18 bases. CDR3 size: 15 residues. Written as DNA, the CDR3 is TGTGCCAGCAGCCCTCGACCGAGCGGGGGTGAAAAACTGTTTTTT. Translating it yields CASSPRPSGGEKLFF.

A single count supports this clone. This chain's CDR3 is CSVEGGTGGVYGYTF. The CDR3 DNA follows: TGCAGCGTTGAAGGCGGGACAGGGGGCGTCTATGGCTACACCTTC. The chain recombines TRBV29-1 with TRBJ1-2, with TRBD1 identical over 12 bases. Per the germline V gene, CDR1 is SQVTM and CDR2 is ANQGSEA. V gave up 1 base and J gave up 4 bases; unmatched junction bases: 4. The CDR3 runs 15 residues.

For this clone: The sample holds other DNA sequences that translate to the same CDR3. The V gene is TRBV5-1, the J gene TRBJ1-3; D remains ambiguous. Germline CDR1 SGHRS, CDR2 YFSETQ. CDR3 length: 16 residues. The V and J ends lost 4 bases and 0 bases respectively, with 14 bases between them. The CDR3 DNA reads TGCGCCAGCAGCCCTCTTGGCCTTAACTCTGGAAACACCATATATTTT. This gives the protein CASSPLGLNSGNTIYF. Full variable domain (outside the CDR3, taken from reference TRBV5-1 and TRBJ1-3): KAGVTQTPRYLIKTRGQQVTLSCSPISGHRSVSWYQQTPGQGLQFLFEYFSETQRNKGNFPGRFSGRQFSNSRSEMNVSTLELGDSALYLCASSPLGLNSGNTIYFGEGSWLTVV.

This sequence joins TRBV9 and TRBJ1-5; a possible D gene is TRBD1 (5 bases). CDR1 is SGDLS, CDR2 YYNGEE, per germline. The CDR3 is 16 residues long. Trimming shortened V by 3 bases and J by 4 bases, and 17 bases separated the two germline ends. As DNA, the CDR3 is TGTGCCAGCAGCGCGGGGACTCCTCGACTTAATCAGCCCCAGCATTTT. Translated, it gives CASSAGTPRLNQPQHF.

This clone occurred a few times. The J gene is TRBJ1-1, the V gene TRBV28, with D tentatively TRBD1 (5 bases). CDR3 length equals 17 residues. The V end was cut by 8 bases, the J end by 5 bases, with 27 bases between. CDR1 MDHEN and CDR2 SYDVKM come from the germline V gene. The CDR3 DNA follows: TGTGCCAGCCTCGGACACCTGGACCGCCCTTTGGGAACTGAAGCTTTCTTT. Protein product: CASLGHLDRPLGTEAFF. The full variable domain, its missing parts supplied by reference TRBV28 and TRBJ1-1, is DVKVTQSSRYLVKRTGEKVFLECVQDMDHENMFWYRQDPGLGLRLIYFSYDVKMKEKGDIPEGYSVSREKKERFSLILESASTNQTSMYLCASLGHLDRPLGTEAFFGQGTRLTVV.

The rearrangement joins TRBV12-3 or TRBV12-4 to TRBJ1-5; TRBD1 agrees at 7 bases. With V trimmed by 3 bases and J by 6 bases, 2 bases remained unmatched. The CDR3 has 13 residues. The CDR3 loop is CASSLTGSQPQHF. As DNA, the CDR3 is TGTGCCAGCAGTTTGACAGGGAGTCAGCCCCAGCATTTT.

V is TRBV5-1 and J is TRBJ2-7; a weak D match, TRBD1 (6 bases). Trimming removed 2 bases from V and 0 bases from J, with 12 bases in between. Germline V lookup: CDR1 SGHRS, CDR2 YFSETQ. CDR3 length: 15 amino acids. The CDR3 protein is CASSFGQRTSYEQYF. The CDR3 coding sequence is TGCGCCAGCAGCTTTGGACAGCGCACCTCCTACGAGCAGTACTTC.

V gene TRBV10-2 combines with J gene TRBJ1-6; D is ambiguous. The germline gives CDR1 WSHSY, CDR2 SAAADI. V was shortened by 10 bases and J by 5 bases, with 18 bases between the two germline ends. This CDR3 is built from 15 residues. For the CDR3, the DNA is TGCGCCAACCCTGGTCCAGATCTAGATAATTCACCCCTCCACTTT. Its protein is CANPGPDLDNSPLHF.

J is TRBJ2-5 and V is TRBV11-2; 9 bases match TRBD2. The CDR3 has 16 residues. The ends lost 4 bases at V and 5 bases at J; junction bases unmatched: 11. Germline V gene data show CDR1 as SGHAT and CDR2 as FQNNGV. The CDR3 loop reads CASSSTSGGRTETQYF. CDR3 nucleotides: TGTGCCAGCAGCTCCACCAGCGGGGGGCGTACGGAGACCCAGTACTTC.

The chain employs TRBV11-2 and TRBJ2-2; a weak D match, TRBD1 (6 bases). This CDR3 region has 16 residues. Looked up from germline, CDR1 is SGHAT and CDR2 is FQNNGV. The V and J ends lost 5 bases and 5 bases respectively, with 18 bases between them. The CDR3 DNA reads TGTGCCAGCAGCCTGCAACCCAGGGGAAGTACCGGGGAGCTGTTTTTT. Amino acid sequence: CASSLQPRGSTGELFF.

The gene calls are TRBV5-4 and TRBJ1-2, with D maybe TRBD1 (6 bases). Trimming took 2 bases from V and 7 from J, leaving 21 bases between them. This CDR3 is 16 amino acids long. From germline, CDR1 is SGHNT and CDR2 YYREEE (reference sequence). The CDR3 region has the DNA TGTGCCAGCAGCTTAGAGACAGGATCCCCTCTTGGTGGCTACACCTTC. Its translation: CASSLETGSPLGGYTF.

The genes are TRBV6-5 and TRBJ2-3, with 7 bases fitting TRBD1. In germline, CDR1 is MNHEY, CDR2 SVGAGI. Trimming cost V 6 bases and J 4 bases; bases outside gene matches: 7. The length of the CDR3 is 14 residues. CDR3 DNA: TGTGCCAGCAGACCGACAGGGCCCCCAGATACGCAGTATTTT. Its translation is CASRPTGPPDTQYF.

The chain recombines TRBV6-4 with TRBJ1-2, with 10 positions matching TRBD1. After removal of 0 bases from V and 5 bases from J, the junction contained 12 bases not matched to a gene. The CDR3 runs 18 residues. The germline gives CDR1 MRHNA, CDR2 SNTAGT. The CDR3 coding sequence is TGTGCCAGCAGTGACTCCGAGACCGGGACAGGGGTTTGGTATGGCTACACCTTC. It is translated as CASSDSETGTGVWYGYTF.

The chain carries TRBV5-1 and TRBJ2-3; D gene uncertain. The V and J ends lost 1 base and 5 bases respectively, with 14 bases between them. The CDR3 is 15 residues long. CDR1 and CDR2 (germline): SGHRS, YFSETQ. The CDR3 sequence is CASSLRIPSGDTQYF. In DNA form, the CDR3 reads TGCGCCAGCAGCTTGCGAATACCTTCGGGAGATACGCAGTATTTT.

The DNA of the CDR3 is TGTGCCAGCAGAACCGGGACAGGAAACTACAATGAGCAGTTCTTC. Translating it yields CASRTGTGNYNEQFF. V is TRBV2 and J is TRBJ2-1; 8 bases are shared with TRBD1. Germline V gene sequence: CDR1 SNHLY, CDR2 FYNNEI. V lost 6 bases and J lost 3; bases outside the gene matches: 7. This CDR3 is 15 amino acids long.

V usage is TRBV11-1 and J usage is TRBJ2-7, with D perhaps matching TRBD2 (6 bases). Germline CDR1 is SGHAT and CDR2 is FQDESV (reference sequence). V lost 5 bases to trimming and J lost 1 base, with 12 bases between them. The CDR3 is made up of 14 amino acids. The CDR3 is CASSMEGPSYEQYF. As DNA, the CDR3 is TGTGCCAGCAGCATGGAGGGTCCTTCCTACGAGCAGTACTTC.

The chain recombines TRBV5-5 with TRBJ1-2; D is unresolved. Germline-derived CDR1 and CDR2 are SGHKS and YYEKEE (reference sequence). The CDR3 is 15 amino acids. Trimming left V 0 bases short and J 8 bases short, with 17 bases between. DNA for the CDR3: TGTGCCAGCAGCTTGGTCCGGGAGGGAGGGAACGGCTACACCTTC. This sequence encodes CASSLVREGGNGYTF.

This chain connects TRBV6-4 to TRBJ1-2; no clear D gene. The CDR3 loop spans 13 amino acids. Germline V gene data show CDR1 as MRHNA and CDR2 as SNTAGT. The V gene lost 3 bases and the J gene lost 4 bases, with 9 bases spanning the gap. Here the CDR3 DNA reads TGTGCCAGCAGTGAAATGGGAGGCTATGGCTACACCTTC. It translates to CASSEMGGYGYTF.

V is TRBV4-2 and J is TRBJ1-2; D gene uncertain. The germline CDR1 and CDR2 sequences are LGHNA and YNFKEQ. The length of the CDR3 is 14 residues. V shed 4 bases and J shed 2 bases, with 11 bases lying between them. The CDR3 DNA is TGTGCCAGCAGCCTGGGCCTGATGAACTATGGCTACACCTTC. Translating it yields CASSLGLMNYGYTF.

With respect to this clone: The same CDR3 also results from other DNA sequences found in this sample. The chain uses TRBV10-2 and TRBJ1-1; 9 nucleotides align to TRBD1. CDR1 is WSHSY, CDR2 SAAADI, per germline. The CDR3 is 14 residues long. The ends lost 5 bases at V and 5 bases at J; junction bases unmatched: 6. Here the CDR3 reads CASSHPGQGTEAFF. The CDR3 nucleotides read TGCGCCAGCAGTCACCCGGGACAGGGTACTGAAGCTTTCTTT.